This TCR beta chain was sequenced for a study of cytomegalovirus exposure and HLA in healthy donors. The CDR3 totals 14 residues. The V gene end was trimmed by 8 bases and the J gene end by 15 bases; junction bases not matched to a gene: 18. Looked up from germline, CDR1 is SGHTA and CDR2 is FQGNSA. PCR amplification relied on 60 Vbeta primers (plus 13 Jbeta primers). Profiling relied on immunoSEQ multiplex PCR, and the TCRdb table lists in-frame clones only, not all of them. The sample carries approximately 160,000 clones, roughly 80% recorded once. The V gene is TRBV7-2, the J gene TRBJ2-1, with 8 nucleotides matching TRBD2. The sequenced sample consisted of PBMCs. This TCR was recovered from a man aged 50 to 60 in good health and CMV-seropositive. Written as DNA, the CDR3 is TGTGCCAGCGCCAAGGGGAGCGGGAGCTTCCATCGGTTCTTC. As protein: CASAKGSGSFHRFF.